The 23 T cell receptor beta chains reported below all come from one sample, sequenced in a study of T-cell reconstitution after alpha-beta-depleted transplantation in children. The library targeted TCRbeta and was prepared with unique molecular identifiers. TCRdb fed the PCR reads into MiXCR, producing one record per CDR3 protein. This sample has about 580,000 distinct CDR3 sequences; more than 20% occur once, and the top ten carry under 45%. The input for sequencing was PBMCs, taken before TCRalphabeta/CD19-depleted stem cell transplant. The source of these receptors is a boy younger than two with Wiskott-Aldrich syndrome, due to receive a stem cell transplant.

The chain couples TRBV20-1 to TRBJ2-5; D unresolved. Trimming pared 7 bases from V and 0 bases from J, leaving 15 bases between. Germline CDR1 is DFQATT and CDR2 is SNEGSKA (reference sequence). CDR3 length equals 14 residues. The CDR3 DNA reads as TGCAGTGGCATACAGATCCTGAACCAAGAGACCCAGTACTTC. Amino acids: CSGIQILNQETQYF.

The chain employs TRBV7-9 and TRBJ2-7, with 7 positions matching TRBD2. Germline CDR1 SEHNR, CDR2 FQNEAQ (reference sequence). The CDR3 totals 16 residues. With 5 bases clipped from V and 3 bases from J, the junction kept 13 bases outside the gene matches. This CDR3 reads CASSRGSAGSLYEQYF. Written as DNA, the CDR3 is TGTGCCAGCAGCCGGGGCTCAGCGGGAAGCCTCTACGAGCAGTACTTC.

This clonotype was found a few times. The chain combines TRBV7-9 with TRBJ2-2, with 7 bases that match TRBD2. The CDR3 is 17 residues long. Germline CDR1 is SEHNR and CDR2 is FQNEAQ (reference sequence). V trimming: 5 bases; J trimming: 4 bases; junction bases outside the gene matches: 13. CDR3 protein: CASSLLIGGSITGELFF. The DNA for the CDR3 is TGTGCCAGCAGCCTCCTTATTGGCGGGAGTATCACCGGGGAGCTGTTTTTT.

The chain couples TRBV5-1 to TRBJ2-5; TRBD1 matches at 7 bases. After removal of 0 bases from V and 1 base from J, the junction contained 12 bases not matched to a gene. The CDR3 contains 18 residues. Germline V lookup: CDR1 SGHRS, CDR2 YFSETQ. The CDR3, as DNA: TGCGCCAGCAGCTTGGGTAAAACGGGACAGCCTACCCAAGAGACCCAGTACTTC. Protein product: CASSLGKTGQPTQETQYF.

The gene calls are TRBV18 and TRBJ1-2, with D possibly being TRBD1 (5 bases). There are 14 residues in the CDR3. Between the trimmed V and J ends, which lost 0 bases and 0 bases, there was a span of 5 bases. CDR1 is KGHSH, CDR2 LQKENI, per germline. The CDR3 protein is CASSPPGANYGYTF. The CDR3 DNA reads TGTGCCAGCTCACCACCGGGGGCTAACTATGGCTACACCTTC.

The rearrangement joins TRBV20-1 to TRBJ2-7; no clear D gene. The CDR3 spans 9 residues. Germline values: CDR1 DFQATT, CDR2 SNEGSKA (reference sequence). CDR3 nucleotide sequence: TGCACTAAGGCCTACGAGCAGTACTTC. It codes for CTKAYEQYF.

The chain joins TRBV9 to TRBJ2-1; D unresolved. Trimming took off 0 bases at V and 6 bases at J, with 10 bases between the two ends. From germline, CDR1 is SGDLS and CDR2 YYNGEE. This CDR3 has 14 amino acids. CDR3 residues: CASSVGGRSNEQFF. The CDR3 region has the DNA TGTGCCAGCAGCGTAGGTGGACGGAGCAATGAGCAGTTCTTC.

This clonotype has a count of ten or more. In DNA form, the CDR3 reads TGCGCCAGCAGCTTCGGACTGCTCTACGAGCAGTACTTC. This sequence encodes CASSFGLLYEQYF. The chain has TRBV5-1 and TRBJ2-7, with a tentative D call TRBD2 (5 bases). Germline V gene lookup returns CDR1 SGHRS and CDR2 YFSETQ. V lost 2 bases, J lost 3 bases, and 9 bases lay in between. There are 13 residues in the CDR3.

In this sample, this clonotype turned up a few times. The chain has TRBV7-3 and TRBJ2-3; 12 nucleotides agree with TRBD2. The CDR3 has 21 residues. Germline V gives CDR1 SGHTA, CDR2 FQGTGA. With V trimmed by 0 bases and J by 1 base, 14 bases remained unmatched. CDR3 in amino acids: CASSLTGASGRASHRTDTQYF. The CDR3 coding sequence is TGTGCCAGCAGCTTAACTGGCGCTAGCGGGAGGGCCTCTCACCGCACAGATACGCAGTATTTT.

This clonotype occurred a few times. The rearrangement links TRBV9 to TRBJ2-1; 10 bases agree with TRBD2. In germline, CDR1 is SGDLS, CDR2 YYNGEE. The V gene end was trimmed by 0 bases and the J gene end by 9 bases; junction bases not matched to a gene: 3. The CDR3 has 14 amino acids. CDR3 amino acids: CASSVEAGGGEQFF. The CDR3 nucleotides are TGTGCCAGCAGCGTAGAAGCGGGAGGGGGTGAGCAGTTCTTC.

This clonotype was seen ten or more times. V gene TRBV6-5 combines with J gene TRBJ1-2; maybe TRBD1 (6 bases). V lost 0 bases to trimming and J lost 5 bases, with 7 bases between them. The CDR3 extends over 13 amino acids. Germline loops: CDR1 MNHEY, CDR2 SVGAGI. DNA of the CDR3: TGTGCCAGCAGTTACTCGAGGGGGTATGGCTACACCTTC. Its translation: CASSYSRGYGYTF.

This clonotype has only a few counts. The rearrangement joins TRBV20-1 to TRBJ2-3, with 8 nucleotides matching TRBD1. The CDR3 totals 14 residues. Germline V gene sequence: CDR1 DFQATT, CDR2 SNEGSKA (reference sequence). J lost 5 bases, V lost 3 bases, and 7 bases had no gene match. The CDR3 protein is CSARGTGIGDTQYF. The DNA of the CDR3 is TGCAGTGCTAGGGGGACAGGTATCGGAGATACGCAGTATTTT.

This clonotype was counted many times. The genes are TRBV29-1 and TRBJ2-2; 8 bases agree with TRBD2. Germline trimming cut 4 bases from V and 5 bases from J; bases unmatched to any gene: 3. The CDR3 covers 13 residues. The germline V gene has CDR1 SQVTM and CDR2 ANQGSEA. The CDR3 is CSVAVAGTGELFF. CDR3 coding DNA: TGCAGCGTTGCGGTAGCGGGAACCGGGGAGCTGTTTTTT.

This chain links TRBV5-1 with TRBJ2-1, with unresolved D. V lost 8 bases and J 4 bases, leaving 10 bases between the germline ends. The V gene's germline CDR1 is SGHRS and CDR2 YFSETQ. The CDR3 is 12 amino acids. The CDR3 loop reads CARHETYNEQFF. Here the CDR3 DNA reads TGCGCCAGGCACGAAACGTACAATGAGCAGTTCTTC.

The chain links TRBV20-1 to TRBJ2-5; 7 nucleotides line up with TRBD1. The germline gives CDR1 DFQATT, CDR2 SNEGSKA (reference sequence). The CDR3 sequence is 13 residues long. V shed 6 bases, J shed 0 bases, and the junction held 4 bases outside the gene matches. CDR3 DNA sequence: TGCAGTGCACAAGGGGGCGACCAAGAGACCCAGTACTTC. Its protein is CSAQGGDQETQYF.

This chain uses TRBV5-1 with TRBJ2-7; D gene uncertain. The germline V gene has CDR1 SGHRS and CDR2 YFSETQ. The CDR3 totals 14 residues. The germline V and J ends were trimmed by 1 base and 4 bases, with 12 bases remaining between them. CDR3: CASSLYERVYEQYF. Here the CDR3 DNA reads TGCGCCAGCAGCTTGTACGAGAGAGTTTACGAGCAGTACTTC.

The rearrangement joins TRBV2 to TRBJ2-3; no definite D call. This CDR3 region has 15 residues. Germline lookup yields CDR1 SNHLY and CDR2 FYNNEI. Trimming pared 2 bases from V and 0 bases from J, leaving 9 bases between. The CDR3 spells CASSEPRASTDTQYF. CDR3 nucleotide sequence: TGTGCCAGCAGTGAACCTCGAGCTAGCACAGATACGCAGTATTTT.

This clonotype has just a few counts. The chain links TRBV20-1 to TRBJ2-3; 10 nucleotides line up with TRBD2. Germline values: CDR1 DFQATT, CDR2 SNEGSKA (reference sequence). This CDR3 has 13 residues. With 6 bases clipped from V and 4 bases from J, the junction kept 4 bases outside the gene matches. The CDR3 is CSAVLAGADTQYF. The CDR3 coding sequence is TGCAGTGCCGTCCTAGCGGGAGCAGATACGCAGTATTTT.

This rearrangement joins TRBV7-9 to TRBJ2-7; no clear D gene. The CDR3 is 13 amino acids. CDR1 and CDR2 from the germline V gene are SEHNR and FQNEAQ (reference sequence). Deletions cut 5 bases from V and 3 bases from J, with 11 bases between. CDR3 residues: CASSADTIYEQYF. DNA for the CDR3: TGTGCCAGCAGCGCTGACACGATCTACGAGCAGTACTTC.

The chain recombines TRBV5-1 with TRBJ2-2; a possible D gene is TRBD1 (5 bases). The CDR3 has 16 residues. CDR1 SGHRS and CDR2 YFSETQ come from the germline V gene. The V end lost 2 bases, the J end lost 3 bases, and 14 bases lay between the germline ends. This CDR3 reads CASSFTGTSDTGELFF. The CDR3 bases are TGCGCCAGCAGCTTTACAGGAACCTCGGACACCGGGGAGCTGTTTTTT.

This chain links TRBV27 with TRBJ2-2; D is unresolved. Trimming shortened V by 2 bases and J by 3 bases, and 7 bases separated the two germline ends. The CDR3 has 14 residues. Germline assignment: CDR1 MNHEY and CDR2 SMNVEV (reference sequence). The CDR3 bases are TGTGCCAGCAGTTTACGAAGGCACACCGGGGAGCTGTTTTTT. Translated: CASSLRRHTGELFF.

The V and J genes are TRBV6-5 and TRBJ2-1; D is uncertain. Germline CDR1 and CDR2: MNHEY and SVGAGI. Trimming left V 2 bases short and J 7 bases short, with 9 bases between. The CDR3 runs 13 residues. The CDR3 loop reads CASSYRVGNEQFF. CDR3 coding DNA: TGTGCCAGCAGTTACAGGGTGGGTAATGAGCAGTTCTTC.

This chain links TRBV27 with TRBJ2-7, with no clear D. This CDR3 has 13 residues. Trimming took 8 bases from V and 5 from J, leaving 16 bases between them. Germline lookup yields CDR1 MNHEY and CDR2 SMNVEV (reference sequence). CDR3 loop: CASGSGSVHEQYF. The CDR3 DNA sequence: TGTGCCAGCGGCTCCGGGTCTGTCCACGAGCAGTACTTC.